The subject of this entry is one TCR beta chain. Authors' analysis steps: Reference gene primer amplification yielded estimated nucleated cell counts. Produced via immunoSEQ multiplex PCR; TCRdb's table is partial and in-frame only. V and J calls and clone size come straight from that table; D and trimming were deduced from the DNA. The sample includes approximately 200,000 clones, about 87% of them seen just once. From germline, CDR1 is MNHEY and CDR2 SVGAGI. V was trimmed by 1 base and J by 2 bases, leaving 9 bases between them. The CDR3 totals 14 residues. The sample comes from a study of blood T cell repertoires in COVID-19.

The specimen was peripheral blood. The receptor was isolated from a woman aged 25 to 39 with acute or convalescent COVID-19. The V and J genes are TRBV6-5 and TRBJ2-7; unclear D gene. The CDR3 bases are TGTGCCAGCAGTTACTTGGCAGTTCCCTACGAGCAGTACTTC. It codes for CASSYLAVPYEQYF.